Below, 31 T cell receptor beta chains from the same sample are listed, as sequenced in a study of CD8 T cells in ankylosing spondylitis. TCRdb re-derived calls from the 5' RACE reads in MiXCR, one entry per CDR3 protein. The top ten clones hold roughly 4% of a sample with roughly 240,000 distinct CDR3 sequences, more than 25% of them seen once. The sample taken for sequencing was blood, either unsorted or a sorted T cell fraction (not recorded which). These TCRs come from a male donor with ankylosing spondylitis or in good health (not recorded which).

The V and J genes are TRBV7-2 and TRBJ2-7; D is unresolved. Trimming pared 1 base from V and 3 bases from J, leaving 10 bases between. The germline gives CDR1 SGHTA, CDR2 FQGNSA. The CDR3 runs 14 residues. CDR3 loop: CASSLGPENYEQYF. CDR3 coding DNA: TGTGCCAGCAGCTTAGGACCGGAGAACTACGAGCAGTACTTC.

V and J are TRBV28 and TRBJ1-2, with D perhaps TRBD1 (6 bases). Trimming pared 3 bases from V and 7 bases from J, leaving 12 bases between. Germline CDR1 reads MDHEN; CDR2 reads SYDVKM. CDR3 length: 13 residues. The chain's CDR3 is CASSFQQGRGYTF. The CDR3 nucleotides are TGTGCCAGCAGTTTTCAACAGGGACGTGGCTACACCTTC.

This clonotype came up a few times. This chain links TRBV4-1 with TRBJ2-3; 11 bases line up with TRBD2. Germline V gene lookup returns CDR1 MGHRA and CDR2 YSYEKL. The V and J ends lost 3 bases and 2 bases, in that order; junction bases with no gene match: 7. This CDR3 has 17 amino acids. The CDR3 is CASSHTPGLAVTDTQYF. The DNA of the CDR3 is TGCGCCAGCAGCCATACGCCGGGACTAGCGGTCACAGATACGCAGTATTTT.

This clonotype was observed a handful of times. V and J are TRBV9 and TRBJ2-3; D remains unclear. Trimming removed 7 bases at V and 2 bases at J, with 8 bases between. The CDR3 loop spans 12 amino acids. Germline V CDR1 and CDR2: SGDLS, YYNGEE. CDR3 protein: CASAELTDTQYF. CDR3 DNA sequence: TGTGCCAGCGCGGAGCTCACAGATACGCAGTATTTT. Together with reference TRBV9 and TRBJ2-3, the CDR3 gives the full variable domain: DSGVTQTPKHLITATGQRVTLRCSPRSGDLSVYWYQQSLDQGLQFLIQYYNGEERAKGNILERFSAQQFPDLHSELNLSSLELGDSALYFCASAELTDTQYFGPGTRLTVL.

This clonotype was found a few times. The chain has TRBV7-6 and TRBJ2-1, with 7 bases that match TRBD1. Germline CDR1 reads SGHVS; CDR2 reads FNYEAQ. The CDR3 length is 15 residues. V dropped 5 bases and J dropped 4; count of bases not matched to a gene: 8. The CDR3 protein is CASSPDRASYNEQFF. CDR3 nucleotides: TGTGCCAGCAGCCCCGACAGGGCCTCTTACAATGAGCAGTTCTTC. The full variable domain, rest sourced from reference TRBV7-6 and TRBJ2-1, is GAGVSQSPRYKVTKRGQDVALRCDPISGHVSLYWYRQALGQGPEFLTYFNYEAQQDKSGLPNDRFSAERPEGSISTLTIQRTEQRDSAMYRCASSPDRASYNEQFFGPGTRLTVL.

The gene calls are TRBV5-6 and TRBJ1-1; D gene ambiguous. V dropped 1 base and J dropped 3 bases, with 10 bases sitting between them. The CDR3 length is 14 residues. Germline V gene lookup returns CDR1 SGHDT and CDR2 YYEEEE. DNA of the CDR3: TGTGCCAGCAGCTTGAAAAGGGAGGACACTGAAGCTTTCTTT. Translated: CASSLKREDTEAFF.

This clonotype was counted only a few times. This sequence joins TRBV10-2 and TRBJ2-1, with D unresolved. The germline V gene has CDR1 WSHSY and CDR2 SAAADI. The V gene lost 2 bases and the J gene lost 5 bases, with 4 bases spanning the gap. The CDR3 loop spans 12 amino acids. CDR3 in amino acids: CASSEGNNEQFF. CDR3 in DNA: TGCGCCAGCAGTGAGGGGAACAATGAGCAGTTCTTC.

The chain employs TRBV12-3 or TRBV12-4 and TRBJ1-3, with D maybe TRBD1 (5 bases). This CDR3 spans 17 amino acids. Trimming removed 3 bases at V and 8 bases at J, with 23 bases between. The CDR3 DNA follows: TGTGCCAGCAGTTTTCATGTTGGGGCAGGGCTGCTGGACACCATATATTTT. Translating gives CASSFHVGAGLLDTIYF.

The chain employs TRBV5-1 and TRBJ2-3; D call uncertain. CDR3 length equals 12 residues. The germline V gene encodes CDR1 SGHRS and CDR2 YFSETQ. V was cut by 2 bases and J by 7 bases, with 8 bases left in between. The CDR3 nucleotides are TGCGCCAGCAGCTTCGTGGGGAATACGCAGTATTTT. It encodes CASSFVGNTQYF.

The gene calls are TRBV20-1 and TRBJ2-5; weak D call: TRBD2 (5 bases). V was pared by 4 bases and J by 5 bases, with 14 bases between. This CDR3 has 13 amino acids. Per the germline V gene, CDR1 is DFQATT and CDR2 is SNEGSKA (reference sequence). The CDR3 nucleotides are TGCAGTGCTACCGCCGCCGGGGAGGAGACCCAGTACTTC. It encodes CSATAAGEETQYF.

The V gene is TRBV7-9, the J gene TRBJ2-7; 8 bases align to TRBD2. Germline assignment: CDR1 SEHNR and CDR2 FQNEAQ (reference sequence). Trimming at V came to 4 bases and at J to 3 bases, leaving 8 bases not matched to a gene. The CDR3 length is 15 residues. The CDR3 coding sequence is TGTGCCAGCAGCTACGGGGGGGATCTTATCTACGAGCAGTACTTC. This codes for CASSYGGDLIYEQYF.

CDR3 loop: CASSEFRGSTDTQYF. In DNA form, the CDR3 reads TGCGCCAGCAGTGAGTTTAGAGGGAGCACAGATACGCAGTATTTT. The V and J genes are TRBV10-1 and TRBJ2-3; possible D gene TRBD2, 5 bases. The germline gives CDR1 WNHNN, CDR2 SYGVQD (reference sequence). V was pared by 1 base and J by 0 bases, with 8 bases between. The CDR3 runs to 15 residues.

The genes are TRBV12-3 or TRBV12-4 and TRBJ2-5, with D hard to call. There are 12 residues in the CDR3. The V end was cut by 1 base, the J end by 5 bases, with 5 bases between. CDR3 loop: CASSLGWETQYF. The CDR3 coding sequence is TGTGCCAGCAGTTTAGGATGGGAGACCCAGTACTTC.

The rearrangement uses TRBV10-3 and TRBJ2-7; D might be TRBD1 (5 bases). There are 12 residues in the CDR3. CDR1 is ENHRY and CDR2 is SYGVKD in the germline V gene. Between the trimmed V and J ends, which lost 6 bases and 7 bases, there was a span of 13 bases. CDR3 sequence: CAISDFPGEQYF. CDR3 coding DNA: TGTGCCATCAGCGATTTTCCAGGGGAGCAGTACTTC.

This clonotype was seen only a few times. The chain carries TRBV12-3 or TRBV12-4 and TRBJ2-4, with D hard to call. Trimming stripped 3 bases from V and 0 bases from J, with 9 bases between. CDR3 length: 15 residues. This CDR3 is CASSLDGLAKNIQYF. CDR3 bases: TGTGCCAGCAGTTTGGACGGCCTAGCCAAAAACATTCAGTACTTC.

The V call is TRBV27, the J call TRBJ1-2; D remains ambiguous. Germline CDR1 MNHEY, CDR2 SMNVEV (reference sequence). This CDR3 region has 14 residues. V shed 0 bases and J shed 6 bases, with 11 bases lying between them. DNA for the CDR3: TGTGCCAGCAGTTTATCGGGGAGCTATGATGGCTACACCTTC. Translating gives CASSLSGSYDGYTF.

In nucleotides, the CDR3 is TGCAGTGCTAGAGACAGACACGGCAATGAAAAACTGTTTTTT. Translation: CSARDRHGNEKLFF. This chain joins TRBV20-1 and TRBJ1-4, with D uncertain. This CDR3 is 14 amino acids long. From germline, CDR1 is DFQATT and CDR2 SNEGSKA (reference sequence). V shed 0 bases and J shed 5 bases, with 10 bases lying between them.

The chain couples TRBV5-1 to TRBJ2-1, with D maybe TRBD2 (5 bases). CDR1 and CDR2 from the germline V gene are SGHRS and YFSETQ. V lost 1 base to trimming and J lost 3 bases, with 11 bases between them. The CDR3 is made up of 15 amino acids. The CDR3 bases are TGCGCCAGCAGCTTGCTGGAGGAGAGCTACAATGAGCAGTTCTTC. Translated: CASSLLEESYNEQFF. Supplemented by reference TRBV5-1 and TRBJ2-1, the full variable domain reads KAGVTQTPRYLIKTRGQQVTLSCSPISGHRSVSWYQQTPGQGLQFLFEYFSETQRNKGNFPGRFSGRQFSNSRSEMNVSTLELGDSALYLCASSLLEESYNEQFFGPGTRLTVL.

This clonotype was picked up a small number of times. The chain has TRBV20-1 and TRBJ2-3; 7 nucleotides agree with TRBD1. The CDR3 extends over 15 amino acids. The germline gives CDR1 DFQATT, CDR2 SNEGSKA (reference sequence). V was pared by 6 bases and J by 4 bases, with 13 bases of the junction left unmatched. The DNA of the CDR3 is TGCAGTGCAGGGGGCGGGCTACCCGCGCCAGATACGCAGTATTTT. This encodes CSAGGGLPAPDTQYF.

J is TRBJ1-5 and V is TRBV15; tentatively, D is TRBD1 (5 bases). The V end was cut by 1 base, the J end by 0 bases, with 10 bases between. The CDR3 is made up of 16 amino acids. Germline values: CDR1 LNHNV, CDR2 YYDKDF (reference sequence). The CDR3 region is CATSRGDGSSNQPQHF. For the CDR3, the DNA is TGTGCCACCAGCAGAGGGGACGGATCTAGCAATCAGCCCCAGCATTTT.

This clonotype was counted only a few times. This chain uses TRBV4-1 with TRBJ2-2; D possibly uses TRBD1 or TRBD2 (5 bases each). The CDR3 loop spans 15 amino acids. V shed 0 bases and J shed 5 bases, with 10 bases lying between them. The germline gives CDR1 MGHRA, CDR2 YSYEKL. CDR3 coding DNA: TGCGCCAGCAGCCAAGATGTTTGGGGGACCGGGGAGCTGTTTTTT. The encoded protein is CASSQDVWGTGELFF.

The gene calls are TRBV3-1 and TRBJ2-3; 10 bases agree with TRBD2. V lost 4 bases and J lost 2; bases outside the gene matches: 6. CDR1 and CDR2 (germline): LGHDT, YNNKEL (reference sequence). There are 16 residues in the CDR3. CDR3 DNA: TGTGCCAGCAGCCTCAGTCTAGCGGGGGACACAGATACGCAGTATTTT. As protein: CASSLSLAGDTDTQYF.

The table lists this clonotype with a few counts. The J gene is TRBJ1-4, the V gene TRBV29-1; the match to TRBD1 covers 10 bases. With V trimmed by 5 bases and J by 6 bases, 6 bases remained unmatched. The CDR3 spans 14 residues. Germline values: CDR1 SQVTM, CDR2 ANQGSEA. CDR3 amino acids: CSVYLDRGYEKLFF. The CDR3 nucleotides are TGCAGCGTTTATTTGGACAGGGGGTATGAAAAACTGTTTTTT.

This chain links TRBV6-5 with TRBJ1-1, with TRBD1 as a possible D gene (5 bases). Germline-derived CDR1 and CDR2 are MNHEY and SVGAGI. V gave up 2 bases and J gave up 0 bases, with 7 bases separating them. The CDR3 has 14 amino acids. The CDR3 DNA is TGTGCCAGCAGTTACACAGGCGTGAACACTGAAGCTTTCTTT. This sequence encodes CASSYTGVNTEAFF.

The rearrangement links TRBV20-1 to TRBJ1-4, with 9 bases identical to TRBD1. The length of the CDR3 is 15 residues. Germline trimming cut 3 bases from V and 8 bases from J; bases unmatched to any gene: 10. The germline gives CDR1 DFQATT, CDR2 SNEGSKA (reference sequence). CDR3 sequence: CSASAGGTGKEKLFF. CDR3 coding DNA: TGCAGTGCTAGCGCCGGTGGGACAGGGAAAGAAAAACTGTTTTTT.

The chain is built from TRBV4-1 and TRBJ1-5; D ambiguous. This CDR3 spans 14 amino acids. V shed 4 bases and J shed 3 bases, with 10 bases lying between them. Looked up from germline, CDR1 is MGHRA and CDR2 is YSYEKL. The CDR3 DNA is TGCGCCAGCAGCCCGGACGGTGTCAATCAGCCCCAGCATTTT. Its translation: CASSPDGVNQPQHF.

CDR3 DNA sequence: TGCAGCGTCCTAGCGGCCTGGCCTAGCACAGATACGCAGTATTTT. This sequence encodes CSVLAAWPSTDTQYF. This chain connects TRBV29-1 to TRBJ2-3, with TRBD2 identical over 7 bases. This CDR3 has 15 residues. V dropped 6 bases and J dropped 0; count of bases not matched to a gene: 9. The germline V gene encodes CDR1 SQVTM and CDR2 ANQGSEA.

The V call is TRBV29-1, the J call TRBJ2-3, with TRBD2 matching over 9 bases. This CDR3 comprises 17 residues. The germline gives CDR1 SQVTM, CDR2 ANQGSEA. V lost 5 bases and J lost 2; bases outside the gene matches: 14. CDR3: CSVRLAATFRTTDTQYF. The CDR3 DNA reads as TGCAGCGTTCGACTAGCGGCGACGTTCCGGACCACAGATACGCAGTATTTT.

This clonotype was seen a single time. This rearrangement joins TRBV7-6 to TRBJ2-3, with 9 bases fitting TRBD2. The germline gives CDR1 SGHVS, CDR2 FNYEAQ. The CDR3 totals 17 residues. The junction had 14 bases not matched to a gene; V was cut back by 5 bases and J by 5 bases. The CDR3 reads CASSPEVAGALGDTQYF. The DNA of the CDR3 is TGTGCCAGCAGCCCCGAGGTAGCGGGGGCCCTGGGAGATACGCAGTATTTT.

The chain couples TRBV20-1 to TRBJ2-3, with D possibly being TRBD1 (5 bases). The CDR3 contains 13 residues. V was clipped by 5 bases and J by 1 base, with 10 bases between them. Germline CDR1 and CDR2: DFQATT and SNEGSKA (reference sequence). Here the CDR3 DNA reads TGCAGTGCTGGGGCTATGCGCACAGATACGCAGTATTTT. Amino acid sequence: CSAGAMRTDTQYF.

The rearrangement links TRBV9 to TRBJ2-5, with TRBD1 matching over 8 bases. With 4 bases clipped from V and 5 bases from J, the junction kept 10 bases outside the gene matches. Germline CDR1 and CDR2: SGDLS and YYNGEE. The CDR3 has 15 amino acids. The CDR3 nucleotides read TGTGCCAGCAGCCCCATGGGACAGGAGGATGAGACCCAGTACTTC. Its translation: CASSPMGQEDETQYF.